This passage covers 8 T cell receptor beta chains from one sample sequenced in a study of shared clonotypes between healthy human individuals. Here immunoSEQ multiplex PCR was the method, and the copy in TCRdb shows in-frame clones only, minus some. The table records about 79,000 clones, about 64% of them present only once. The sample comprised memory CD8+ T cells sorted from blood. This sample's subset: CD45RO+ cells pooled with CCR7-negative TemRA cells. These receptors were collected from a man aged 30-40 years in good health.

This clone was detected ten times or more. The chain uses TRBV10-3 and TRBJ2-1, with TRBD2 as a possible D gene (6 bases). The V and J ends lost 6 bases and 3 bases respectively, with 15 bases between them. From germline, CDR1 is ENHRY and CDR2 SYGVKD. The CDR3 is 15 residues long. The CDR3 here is CAIRSGDLDYNEQFF. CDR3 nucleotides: TGTGCCATCAGATCGGGGGACTTGGACTACAATGAGCAGTTCTTC.

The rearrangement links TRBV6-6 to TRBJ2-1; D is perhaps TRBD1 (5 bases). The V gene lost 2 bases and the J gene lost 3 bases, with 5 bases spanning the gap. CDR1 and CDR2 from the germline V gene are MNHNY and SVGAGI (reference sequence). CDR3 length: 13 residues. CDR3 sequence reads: CASSYDSYNEQFF. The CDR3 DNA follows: TGTGCCAGCAGTTACGACAGCTACAATGAGCAGTTCTTC.

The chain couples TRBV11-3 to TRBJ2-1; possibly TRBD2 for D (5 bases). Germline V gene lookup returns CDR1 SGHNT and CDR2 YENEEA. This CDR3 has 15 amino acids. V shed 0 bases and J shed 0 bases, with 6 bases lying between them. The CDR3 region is CASSLDGSSYNEQFF. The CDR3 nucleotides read TGTGCCAGCAGCTTAGATGGGAGCTCCTACAATGAGCAGTTCTTC.

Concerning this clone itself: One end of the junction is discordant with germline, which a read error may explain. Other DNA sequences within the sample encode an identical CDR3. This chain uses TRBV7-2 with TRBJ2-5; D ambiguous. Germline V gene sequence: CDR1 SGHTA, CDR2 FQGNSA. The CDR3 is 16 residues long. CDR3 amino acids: CASSQDRARTLETQYF. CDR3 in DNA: TGCGCCAGCAGCCAAGATCGGGCTAGGACCCTGGAGACCCAGTACTTC.

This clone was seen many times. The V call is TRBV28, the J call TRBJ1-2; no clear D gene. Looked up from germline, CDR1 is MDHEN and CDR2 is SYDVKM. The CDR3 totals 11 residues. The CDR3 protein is CVVARNYGYTF. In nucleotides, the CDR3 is TGTGTAGTGGCCAGAAACTATGGCTACACCTTC.

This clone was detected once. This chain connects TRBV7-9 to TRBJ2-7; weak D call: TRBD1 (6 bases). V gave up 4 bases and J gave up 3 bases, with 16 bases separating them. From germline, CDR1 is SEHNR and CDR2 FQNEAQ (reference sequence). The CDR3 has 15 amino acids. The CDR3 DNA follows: TGTGCCAGCAGCTCTCGGACAGTGTCTGGCTACGAGCAGTACTTC. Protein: CASSSRTVSGYEQYF.

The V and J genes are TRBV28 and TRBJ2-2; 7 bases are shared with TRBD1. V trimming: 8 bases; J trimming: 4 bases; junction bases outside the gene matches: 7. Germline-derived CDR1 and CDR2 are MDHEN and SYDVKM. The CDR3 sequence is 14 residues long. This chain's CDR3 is CASGYRGGTGELFF. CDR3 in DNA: TGTGCCAGCGGTTACAGGGGTGGCACCGGGGAGCTGTTTTTT.

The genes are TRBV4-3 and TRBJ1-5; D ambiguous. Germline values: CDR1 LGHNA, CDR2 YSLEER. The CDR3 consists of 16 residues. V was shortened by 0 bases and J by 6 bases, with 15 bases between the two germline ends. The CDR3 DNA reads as TGCGCCAGCAGCCAAGATTTGGCAGGAAAGGGTCAGCCCCAGCATTTT. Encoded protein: CASSQDLAGKGQPQHF.